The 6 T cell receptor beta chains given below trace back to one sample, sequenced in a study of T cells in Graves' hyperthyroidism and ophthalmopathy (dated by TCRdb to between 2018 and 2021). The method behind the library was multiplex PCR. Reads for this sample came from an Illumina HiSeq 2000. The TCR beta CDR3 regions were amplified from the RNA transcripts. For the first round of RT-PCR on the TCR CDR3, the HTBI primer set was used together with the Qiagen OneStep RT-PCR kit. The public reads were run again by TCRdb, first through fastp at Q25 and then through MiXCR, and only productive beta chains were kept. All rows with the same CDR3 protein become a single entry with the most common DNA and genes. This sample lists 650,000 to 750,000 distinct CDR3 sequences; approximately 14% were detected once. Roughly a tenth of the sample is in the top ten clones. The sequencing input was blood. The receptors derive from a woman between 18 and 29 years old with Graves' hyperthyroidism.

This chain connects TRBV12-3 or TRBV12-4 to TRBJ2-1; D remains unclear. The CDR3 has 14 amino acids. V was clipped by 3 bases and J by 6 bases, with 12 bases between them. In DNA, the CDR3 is TGTGCCAGCAGTTTCGTAGCAGCTCCCAATGAGCAGTTCTTC. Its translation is CASSFVAAPNEQFF.

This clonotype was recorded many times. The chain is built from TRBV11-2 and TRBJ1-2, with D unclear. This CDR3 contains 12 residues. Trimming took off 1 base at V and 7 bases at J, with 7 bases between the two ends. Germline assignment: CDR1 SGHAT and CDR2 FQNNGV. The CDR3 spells CASSLGRSGYTF. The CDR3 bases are TGTGCCAGCAGCTTAGGTCGTAGTGGCTACACCTTC.

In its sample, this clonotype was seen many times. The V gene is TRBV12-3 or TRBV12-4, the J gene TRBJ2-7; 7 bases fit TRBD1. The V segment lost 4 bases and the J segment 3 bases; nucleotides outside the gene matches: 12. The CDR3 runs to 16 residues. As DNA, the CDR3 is TGTGCCAGCAGTTCCAACCGGGACAGACTAAACTACGAGCAGTACTTC. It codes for CASSSNRDRLNYEQYF.

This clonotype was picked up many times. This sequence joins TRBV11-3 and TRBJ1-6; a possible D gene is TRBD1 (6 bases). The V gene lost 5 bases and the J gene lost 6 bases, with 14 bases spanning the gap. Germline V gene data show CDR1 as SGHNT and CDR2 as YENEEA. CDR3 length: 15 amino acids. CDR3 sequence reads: CASSPARRGNSPLHF. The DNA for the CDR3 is TGTGCCAGCAGCCCAGCCCGCAGGGGTAATTCACCCCTCCACTTT.

In DNA, the CDR3 is TGTGCCAGCTCACCGCGGGGCCCACCGGAGACCCAGTACTTC. Translation gives CASSPRGPPETQYF. The chain has TRBV18 and TRBJ2-5; a weak D match, TRBD2 (6 bases). Germline V CDR1 and CDR2: KGHSH, LQKENI. This CDR3 has 14 amino acids. Trimming cost V 3 bases and J 5 bases, with 13 bases left between them.

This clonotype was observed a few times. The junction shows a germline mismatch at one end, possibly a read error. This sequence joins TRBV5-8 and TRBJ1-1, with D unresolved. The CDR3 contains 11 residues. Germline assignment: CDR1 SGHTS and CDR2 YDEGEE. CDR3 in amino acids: CASSFNSEAFF. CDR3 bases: TGTGCCAGCAGCTTTAACAGTGAAGCTTTCTTT.